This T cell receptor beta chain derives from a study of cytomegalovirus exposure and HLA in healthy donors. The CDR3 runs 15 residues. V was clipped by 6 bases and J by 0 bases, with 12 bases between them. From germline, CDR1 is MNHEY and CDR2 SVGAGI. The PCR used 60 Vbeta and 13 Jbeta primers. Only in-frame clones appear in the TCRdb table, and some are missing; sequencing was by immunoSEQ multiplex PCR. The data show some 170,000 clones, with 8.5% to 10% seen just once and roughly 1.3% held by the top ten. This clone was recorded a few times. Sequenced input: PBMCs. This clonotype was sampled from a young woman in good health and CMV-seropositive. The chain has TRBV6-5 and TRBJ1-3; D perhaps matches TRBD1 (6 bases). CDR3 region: CASSSDRFSGNTIYF. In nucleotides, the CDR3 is TGTGCCAGCAGCTCAGACAGGTTCTCTGGAAACACCATATATTTT.